The present T cell receptor (beta chain) was sequenced within a study of blood T cell repertoires in COVID-19. Original analysis: Amplification of reference gene primers was used by the study to estimate nucleated cell counts. TCRdb keeps only in-frame clones here, not all; method: immunoSEQ multiplex PCR. V and J calls and clone size are as listed in that table; D and trimming were resolved from the DNA. The repertoire holds almost 350,000 clones, with about nine tenths as singletons. All enrollees were roughly 18 to 90 years old and from approximately 25 US areas. The sample comprised PBMCs or T cells enriched from blood (not recorded which). This TCR was sampled from a woman aged 25 to 45 who had been exposed to COVID-19.

DNA for the CDR3: TGTGCCAGTGTGCCCGGGGGAGCTTTCTACGAGCAGTACTTC. Protein product: CASVPGGAFYEQYF. V gene TRBV25-1 combines with J gene TRBJ2-7; D perhaps matches TRBD2 (6 bases). Trimming removed 9 bases from V and 3 bases from J, with 18 bases in between. Germline CDR1 reads MGHDK; CDR2 reads SYGVNS. The CDR3 is made up of 14 amino acids.